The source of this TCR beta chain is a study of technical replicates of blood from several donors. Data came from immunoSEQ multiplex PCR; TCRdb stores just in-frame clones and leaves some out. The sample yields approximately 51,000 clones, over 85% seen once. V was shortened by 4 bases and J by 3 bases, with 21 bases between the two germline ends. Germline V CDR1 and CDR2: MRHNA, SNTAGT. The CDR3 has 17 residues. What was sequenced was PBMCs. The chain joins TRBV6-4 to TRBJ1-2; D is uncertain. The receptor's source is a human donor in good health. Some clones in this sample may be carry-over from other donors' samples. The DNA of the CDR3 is TGTGCCAGCAGTGTTAGGTACGGACTCACCGAATACTATGGCTACACCTTC. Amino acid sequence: CASSVRYGLTEYYGYTF.